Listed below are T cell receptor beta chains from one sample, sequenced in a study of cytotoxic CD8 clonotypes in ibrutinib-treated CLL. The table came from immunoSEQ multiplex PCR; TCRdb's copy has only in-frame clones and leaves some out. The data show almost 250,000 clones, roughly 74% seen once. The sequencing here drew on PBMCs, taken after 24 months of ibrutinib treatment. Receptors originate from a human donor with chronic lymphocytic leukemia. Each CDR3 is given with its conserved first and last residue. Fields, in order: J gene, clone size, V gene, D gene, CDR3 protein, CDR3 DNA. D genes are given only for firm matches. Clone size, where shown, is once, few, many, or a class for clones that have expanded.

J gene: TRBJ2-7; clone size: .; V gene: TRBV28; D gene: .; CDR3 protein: CASSRDLNYEQYF; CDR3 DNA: TGTGCCAGCAGTCGGGACCTCAACTACGAGCAGTACTTC
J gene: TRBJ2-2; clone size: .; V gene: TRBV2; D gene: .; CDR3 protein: CASSEARGRLTTGELFF; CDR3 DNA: TGTGCCAGCAGTGAAGCGCGTGGGAGGCTTACCACCGGCGAGCTGTTTTTT
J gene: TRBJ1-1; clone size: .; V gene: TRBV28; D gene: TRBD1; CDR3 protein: CASSFFAGTGVAFF; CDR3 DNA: TGTGCCAGCAGTTTTTTTGCCGGGACAGGGGTCGCTTTCTTT
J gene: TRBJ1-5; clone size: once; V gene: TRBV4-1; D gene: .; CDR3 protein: CASSQDPQGLWQPQHF; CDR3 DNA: TGCGCCAGCAGCCAAGATCCTCAGGGGCTCTGGCAGCCCCAGCATTTT
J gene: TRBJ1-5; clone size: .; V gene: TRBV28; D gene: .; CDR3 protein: CASSLSSNQPQHF; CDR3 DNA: TGTGCCAGCAGTCTCAGTAGCAATCAGCCCCAGCATTTT
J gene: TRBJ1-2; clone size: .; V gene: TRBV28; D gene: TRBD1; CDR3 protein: CASTRDSGTYGYTF; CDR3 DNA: TGTGCCAGCACCCGGGACAGCGGGACCTATGGCTACACCTTC
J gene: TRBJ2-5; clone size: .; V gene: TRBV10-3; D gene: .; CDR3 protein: CAISDRTVQETQYF; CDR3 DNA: TGTGCCATCAGTGACCGGACGGTCCAAGAGACCCAGTACTTC
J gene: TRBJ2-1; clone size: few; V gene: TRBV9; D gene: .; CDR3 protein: CASSVSSSYNEQFF; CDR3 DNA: TGTGCCAGCAGCGTTTCGAGCTCCTACAATGAGCAGTTCTTC
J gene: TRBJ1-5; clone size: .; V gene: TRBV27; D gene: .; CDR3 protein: CASRVTTYSNQPQHF; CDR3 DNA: TGTGCCAGCAGGGTGACAACATATAGCAATCAGCCCCAGCATTTT
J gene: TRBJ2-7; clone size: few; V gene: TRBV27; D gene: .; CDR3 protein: CASRGTLGSYEQYF; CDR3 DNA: TGTGCCAGCAGAGGGACCCTTGGGTCCTACGAGCAGTACTTC
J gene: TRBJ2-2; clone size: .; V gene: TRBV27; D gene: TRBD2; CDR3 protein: CASSFRSGRGSGELFF; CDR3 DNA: TGTGCCAGCAGTTTCAGAAGCGGGAGGGGGTCCGGGGAGCTGTTTTTT
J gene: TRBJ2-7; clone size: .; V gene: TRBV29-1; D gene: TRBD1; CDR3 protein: CSVEVTRTGFVEQYF; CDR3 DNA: TGCAGCGTTGAAGTTACCAGGACAGGGTTCGTCGAGCAGTACTTC
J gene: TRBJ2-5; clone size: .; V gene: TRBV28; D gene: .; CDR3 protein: CASSSPHKAGETQYF; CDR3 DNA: TGTGCCAGCAGTTCACCGCACAAGGCGGGGGAGACCCAGTACTTC
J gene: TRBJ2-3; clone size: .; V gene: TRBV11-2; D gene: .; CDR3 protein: CASSLERGTDTQYF; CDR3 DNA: TGTGCCAGCAGCTTAGAAAGGGGCACAGATACGCAGTATTTT
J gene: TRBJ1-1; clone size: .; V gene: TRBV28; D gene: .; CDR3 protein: CASSFLRNTEAFF; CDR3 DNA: TGTGCCAGCAGTTTCCTGAGAAACACTGAAGCTTTCTTT
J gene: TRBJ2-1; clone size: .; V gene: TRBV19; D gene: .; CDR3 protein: CASSISSASYNEQFF; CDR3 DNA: TGTGCCAGTAGTATATCAAGCGCCTCCTACAATGAGCAGTTCTTC
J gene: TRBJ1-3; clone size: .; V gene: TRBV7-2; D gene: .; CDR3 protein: CASRRSGNTIYF; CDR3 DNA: TGTGCCAGCCGACGCTCTGGAAACACCATATATTTT
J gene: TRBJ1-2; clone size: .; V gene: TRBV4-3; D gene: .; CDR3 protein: CASSQAGRGGYTF; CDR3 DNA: TGCGCCAGCAGCCAAGCGGGGCGGGGAGGCTACACCTTC
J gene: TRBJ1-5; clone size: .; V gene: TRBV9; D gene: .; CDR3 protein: CASSVDWDSNQPQHF; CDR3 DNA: TGTGCCAGCAGCGTAGACTGGGATAGCAATCAGCCCCAGCATTTT
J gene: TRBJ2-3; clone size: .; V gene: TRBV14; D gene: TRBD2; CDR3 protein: CASSLGLARGPSDTQYF; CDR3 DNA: TGTGCCAGCAGCCTGGGACTAGCGCGAGGGCCCTCAGATACGCAGTATTTT
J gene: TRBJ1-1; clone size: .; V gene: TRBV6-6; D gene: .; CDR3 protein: CASRDSGANTEAFF; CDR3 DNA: TGTGCCAGCAGAGATTCCGGGGCGAACACTGAAGCTTTCTTT
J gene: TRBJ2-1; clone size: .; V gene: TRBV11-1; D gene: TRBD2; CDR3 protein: CASSLLAGGPGNEQFF; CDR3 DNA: TGTGCCAGCAGCCTACTAGCGGGAGGGCCGGGCAATGAGCAGTTCTTC
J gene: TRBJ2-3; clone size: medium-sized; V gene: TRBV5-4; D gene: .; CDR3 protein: CASSLTWRLAIADTQYF; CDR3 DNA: TGTGCCAGCAGCTTGACATGGAGGCTAGCGATCGCAGATACGCAGTATTTT
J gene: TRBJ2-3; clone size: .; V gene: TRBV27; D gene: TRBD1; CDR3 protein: CASTSDRAADTQYF; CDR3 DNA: TGTGCCAGCACCTCGGACAGGGCGGCAGATACGCAGTATTTT
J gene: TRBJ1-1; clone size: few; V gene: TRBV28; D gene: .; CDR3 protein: CASSLPGISAFF; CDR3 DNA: TGTGCCAGCAGTTTACCAGGGATTTCGGCTTTCTTT
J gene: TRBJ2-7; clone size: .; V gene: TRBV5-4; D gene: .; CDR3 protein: CASSFSGTPYEQYF; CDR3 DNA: TGTGCCAGCAGCTTCTCCGGGACTCCCTACGAGCAGTACTTC
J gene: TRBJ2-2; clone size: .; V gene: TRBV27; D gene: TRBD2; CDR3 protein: CASSLSPLAGVTGELFF; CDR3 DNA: TGTGCCAGCAGTTTATCGCCACTAGCGGGAGTCACCGGGGAGCTGTTTTTT
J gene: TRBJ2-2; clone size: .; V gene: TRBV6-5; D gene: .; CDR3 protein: CASSLGDTGELFF; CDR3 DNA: TGTGCCAGCAGTCTGGGGGACACCGGGGAGCTGTTTTTT
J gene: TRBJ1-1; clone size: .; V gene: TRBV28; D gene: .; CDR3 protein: CASSLEVGEAFF; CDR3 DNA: TGTGCCAGCAGTTTAGAAGTGGGTGAAGCTTTCTTT
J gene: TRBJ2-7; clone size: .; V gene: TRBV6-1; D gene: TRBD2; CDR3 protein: CASSGGTSGSYYLYEQYF; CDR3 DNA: TGTGCCAGCAGTGGAGGGACTAGCGGGAGTTATTATTTGTACGAGCAGTACTTC
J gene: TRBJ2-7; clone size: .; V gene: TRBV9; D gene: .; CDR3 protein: CASSVGSALFSYEQYF; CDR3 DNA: TGTGCCAGCAGCGTAGGTTCGGCGCTCTTCTCCTACGAGCAGTACTTC
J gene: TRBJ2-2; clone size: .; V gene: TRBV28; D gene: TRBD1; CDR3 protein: CASSFEGQGNTGELFF; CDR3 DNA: TGTGCCAGCAGTTTTGAGGGACAGGGAAACACCGGGGAGCTGTTTTTT
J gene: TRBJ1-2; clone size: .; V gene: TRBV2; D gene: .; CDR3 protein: CASARVSLGYTF; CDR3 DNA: TGTGCCAGCGCGCGAGTATCTCTCGGCTACACCTTC
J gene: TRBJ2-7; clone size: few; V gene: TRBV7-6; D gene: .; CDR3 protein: CASSATYYEQYF; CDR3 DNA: TGTGCCAGCAGCGCGACTTACTACGAGCAGTACTTC
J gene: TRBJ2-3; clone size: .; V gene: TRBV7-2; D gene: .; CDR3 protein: CASTLRPIGSADTQYF; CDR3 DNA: TGTGCCAGCACCCTAAGACCAATAGGGTCCGCAGATACGCAGTATTTT
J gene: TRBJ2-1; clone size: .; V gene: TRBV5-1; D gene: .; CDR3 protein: CASSLSGSLSYNEQFF; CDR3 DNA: TGCGCCAGCAGCTTATCAGGGTCCCTATCCTACAATGAGCAGTTCTTC
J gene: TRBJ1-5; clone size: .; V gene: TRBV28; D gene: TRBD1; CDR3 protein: CASSLDTGDNQPQHF; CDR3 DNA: TGTGCCAGCAGTTTAGATACAGGGGATAATCAGCCCCAGCATTTT
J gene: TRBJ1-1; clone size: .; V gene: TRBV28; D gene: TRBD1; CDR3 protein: CASSFNRGQNTEAFF; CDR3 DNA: TGTGCCAGCAGTTTTAACAGGGGGCAGAACACTGAAGCTTTCTTT
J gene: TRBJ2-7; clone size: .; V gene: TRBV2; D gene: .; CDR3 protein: CASTRAGRSDEQYF; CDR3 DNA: TGTGCCAGCACTCGCGCGGGCAGGAGCGACGAGCAGTACTTC
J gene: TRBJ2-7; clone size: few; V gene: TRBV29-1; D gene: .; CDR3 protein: CSVGTAYEQYF; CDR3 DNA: TGCAGCGTTGGGACAGCCTACGAGCAGTACTTC
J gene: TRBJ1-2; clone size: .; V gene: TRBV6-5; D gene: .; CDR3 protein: CASSRANYGYTF; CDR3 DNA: TGTGCCAGCAGCAGGGCTAACTATGGCTACACCTTC
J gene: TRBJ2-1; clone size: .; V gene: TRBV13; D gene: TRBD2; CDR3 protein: CASSWTSGSSYNEQFF; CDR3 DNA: TGTGCCAGCAGTTGGACTAGCGGGAGCTCCTACAATGAGCAGTTCTTC
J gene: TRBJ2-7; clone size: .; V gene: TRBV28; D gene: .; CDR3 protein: CASSFLPRVRYEQYF; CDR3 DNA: TGTGCCAGCAGTTTCCTCCCCAGGGTCAGGTACGAGCAGTACTTC
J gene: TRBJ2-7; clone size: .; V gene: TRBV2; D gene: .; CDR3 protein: CASSVARGDEQYF; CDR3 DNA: TGTGCCAGCAGTGTAGCCCGGGGAGACGAGCAGTACTTC
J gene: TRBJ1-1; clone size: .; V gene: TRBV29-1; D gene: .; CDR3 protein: CSALSMVNTEAFF; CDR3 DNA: TGCAGCGCCCTAAGCATGGTGAACACTGAAGCTTTCTTT
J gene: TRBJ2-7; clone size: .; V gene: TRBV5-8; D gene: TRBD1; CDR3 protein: CASRSTDRGEWYEQYF; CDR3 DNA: TGTGCCAGCAGGTCTACGGACAGGGGAGAATGGTACGAGCAGTACTTC